What follows is one T cell receptor (beta chain) and its context. These data belong to a study of blood T cell repertoires in COVID-19. As for the study in general: Acute-phase and convalescent COVID-19 samples originated in the United States, Italy and Spain. In each case, the material was cDNA or gDNA derived from T cells, B-cell-depleted T cells, or PBMCs.

Per the authors' pipeline: Amplification of reference gene primers provided the estimated nucleated cell counts. Clones were read by immunoSEQ multiplex PCR, and TCRdb kept only the in-frame ones, dropping some. Clonal size and the V and J genes are those of that table, whereas D and trimming came from the DNA. The top ten hold approximately 11% of the sample, which has around 130,000 clones, around 89% seen once. CDR3 length: 14 residues. The V gene end was trimmed by 5 bases and the J gene end by 2 bases; junction bases not matched to a gene: 3. Germline V gene lookup returns CDR1 SNHLY and CDR2 FYNNEI.

The specimen sequenced was peripheral blood. This TCR derives from a woman aged 80 or older with acute or convalescent COVID-19. The chain is built from TRBV2 and TRBJ1-1; 9 bases agree with TRBD1. CDR3 in amino acids: CASSWDRANTEAFF. CDR3 sequence (DNA): TGTGCCAGCAGTTGGGACAGGGCAAACACTGAAGCTTTCTTT.